This section outlines one T cell receptor (beta chain) sequence together with its context. Data came from immunoSEQ multiplex PCR; TCRdb stores just in-frame clones and leaves some out. Among roughly 70,000 clones, roughly 91% were seen once, and the ten largest hold under 1.5%. The germline V gene encodes CDR1 MDHEN and CDR2 SYDVKM. Deletions cut 3 bases from V and 11 bases from J, with 20 bases between. The CDR3 covers 16 residues. This sample was taken from a study of blood T cell repertoires in COVID-19. This TCR was recovered from a human donor in a cohort sampled during active COVID-19. What was sequenced was peripheral blood. The chain recombines TRBV28 with TRBJ1-6; maybe TRBD1 (5 bases). The CDR3 nucleotides are TGTGCCAGCAGTTTGTTGTCGGGGGGGGGAGGTACACCCCTCCACTTT. This sequence encodes CASSLLSGGGGTPLHF. Together with reference TRBV28 and TRBJ1-6, the CDR3 gives the full variable domain: DVKVTQSSRYLVKRTGEKVFLECVQDMDHENMFWYRQDPGLGLRLIYFSYDVKMKEKGDIPEGYSVSREKKERFSLILESASTNQTSMYLCASSLLSGGGGTPLHFGNGTRLTVT.